A single sample is the source of the 8 T cell receptor beta chains below, sequenced in a study of T cell repertoires in cytomegalovirus infection (dated by TCRdb to between 2019 and 2020). The treatment or condition label, as the study defines it: in vitro stimulation with specific CMV peptide epitopes to enrich CMV-specific T cells. These receptors have no identified antigens. TCRdb shows the sequencer as Illumina HiSeq 1500. Clones were called with MiXCR by TCRdb after fastp trimmed the public reads at Q25, and only in-frame beta chains were retained. Each entry merges the rows of one CDR3 protein and shows their most common DNA and genes. The sample profile shows approximately 150,000 distinct CDR3 sequences; less than 25% of them were found once. The top ten constitute 20% to 30% of the sample. This sample comprised CD8+ T cells from cultured PBMCs, obtained from culture after CMV antigen stimulation. Receptors originate from a human donor in good health (CMV status not recorded). Some clones in this sample may be carry-over from other donors' samples.

The chain has TRBV20-1 and TRBJ2-1, with 10 bases identical to TRBD2. The CDR3 runs to 17 residues. The trim removed 0 bases at V and 9 bases at J, leaving 14 bases unmatched. The V gene's germline CDR1 is DFQATT and CDR2 SNEGSKA (reference sequence). The CDR3 protein is CSARERPSGGMEGEQFF. The CDR3 DNA sequence: TGCAGTGCTAGAGAACGCCCTAGCGGGGGTATGGAGGGTGAGCAGTTCTTC.

This chain links TRBV14 with TRBJ2-1; no clear D gene. Germline values: CDR1 SGHDN, CDR2 FVKESK. CDR3 length equals 12 residues. Trimming took 4 bases from V and 6 from J, leaving 7 bases between them. The CDR3 region is CASSRRINEQFF. The CDR3 DNA sequence: TGTGCCAGCAGCCGCCGGATCAATGAGCAGTTCTTC. Looking up the rest from reference TRBV14 and TRBJ2-1 gives the full variable domain: EAGVTQFPSHSVIEKGQTVTLRCDPISGHDNLYWYRRVMGKEIKFLLHFVKESKQDESGMPNNRFLAERTGGTYSTLKVQPAELEDSGVYFCASSRRINEQFFGPGTRLTVL.

There are a few counts of this clonotype. CDR3 residues: CASSGGPTYEQYF. In nucleotides, the CDR3 is TGTGCCAGCAGCGGGGGCCCCACCTACGAGCAGTACTTC. The V call is TRBV4-2, the J call TRBJ2-7, with D possibly being TRBD1 (6 bases). The germline V and J ends were trimmed by 5 bases and 2 bases, with 10 bases remaining between them. From germline, CDR1 is LGHNA and CDR2 YNFKEQ. The CDR3 length is 13 residues.

The CDR3 loop reads CASSQVVDREAFF. CDR3 in DNA: TGCGCCAGCAGCCAGGTAGTGGACAGGGAAGCTTTCTTT. The chain couples TRBV4-1 to TRBJ1-1, with TRBD1 matching 7 bases. Losses at the gene ends were 3 bases for V and 8 bases for J; bases not matched to a gene: 6. CDR3 length: 13 residues. CDR1 and CDR2 (germline): MGHRA, YSYEKL.

The chain uses TRBV6-1 and TRBJ2-7, with TRBD1 identical over 7 bases. The CDR3 is 15 residues long. Germline CDR1 MNHNS, CDR2 SASEGT. The junction had 6 bases not matched to a gene; V was cut back by 0 bases and J by 4 bases. CDR3 sequence reads: CASSEAKLQGYEQYF. Written as DNA, the CDR3 is TGTGCCAGCAGTGAAGCCAAATTACAGGGGTACGAGCAGTACTTC.

In its sample, this clonotype was seen a few times. The chain joins TRBV12-3 or TRBV12-4 to TRBJ2-5, with unresolved D. There are 13 residues in the CDR3. Deletions cut 5 bases from V and 3 bases from J, with 10 bases between. The DNA of the CDR3 is TGTGCCAGCAGTAAGACTCGTAAAGAGACCCAGTACTTC. As protein: CASSKTRKETQYF.

The rearrangement links TRBV7-2 to TRBJ2-3; the D gene is possibly TRBD1 (6 bases). Per the germline V gene, CDR1 is SGHTA and CDR2 is FQGNSA. CDR3 size: 15 residues. Trimming pared 2 bases from V and 0 bases from J, leaving 9 bases between. In DNA, the CDR3 is TGTGCCAGCAGCTTATGGGGGCCTAGCACAGATACGCAGTATTTT. Translating it yields CASSLWGPSTDTQYF.

In this sample, this clonotype turned up a few times. The chain joins TRBV7-6 to TRBJ2-5; 10 positions agree with TRBD1. J lost 4 bases, V lost 5 bases, and 4 bases had no gene match. CDR1 and CDR2 (germline): SGHVS, FNYEAQ. This CDR3 contains 14 residues. As DNA, the CDR3 is TGTGCCAGCAGCAGGACAGGGGGGGCAGAGACCCAGTACTTC. Amino acid sequence: CASSRTGGAETQYF. The entire variable domain, with the rest obtained from reference TRBV7-6 and TRBJ2-5, is as follows: GAGVSQSPRYKVTKRGQDVALRCDPISGHVSLYWYRQALGQGPEFLTYFNYEAQQDKSGLPNDRFSAERPEGSISTLTIQRTEQRDSAMYRCASSRTGGAETQYFGPGTRLLVL.